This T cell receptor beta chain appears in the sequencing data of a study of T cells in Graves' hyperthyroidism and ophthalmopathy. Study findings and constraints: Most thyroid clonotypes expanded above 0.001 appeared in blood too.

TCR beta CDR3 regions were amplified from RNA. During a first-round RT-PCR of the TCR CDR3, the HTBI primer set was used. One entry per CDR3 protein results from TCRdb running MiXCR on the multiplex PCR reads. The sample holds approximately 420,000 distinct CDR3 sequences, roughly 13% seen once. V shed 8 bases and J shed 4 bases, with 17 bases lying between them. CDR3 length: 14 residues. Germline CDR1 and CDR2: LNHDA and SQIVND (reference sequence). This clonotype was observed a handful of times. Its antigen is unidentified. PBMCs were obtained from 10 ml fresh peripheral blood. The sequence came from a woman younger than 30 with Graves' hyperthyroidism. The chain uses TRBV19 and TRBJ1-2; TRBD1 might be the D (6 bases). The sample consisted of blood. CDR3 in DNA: TGTGCCAGTTCCCAGGCAGGGGAGACCTATGGCTACACCTTC. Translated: CASSQAGETYGYTF.